One sample yielded the 20 T cell receptor beta chains listed below, sequenced in a study of blood T cell repertoires in COVID-19. Repertoires were generated with immunoSEQ multiplex PCR, while TCRdb's copy carries only in-frame clones and drops some. The data show 55,000 to 65,000 clones, around 90% seen once. Sequenced sample: peripheral blood. These receptor sequences come from a man aged 60 to 69 with acute or convalescent COVID-19.

The rearrangement links TRBV5-5 to TRBJ1-1; possibly TRBD1 for D (6 bases). The germline gives CDR1 SGHKS, CDR2 YYEKEE (reference sequence). The CDR3 covers 14 residues. Between the trimmed V and J ends, which lost 0 bases and 6 bases, there was a span of 12 bases. The CDR3 nucleotides are TGTGCCAGCAGCTTGGGACAGGTCCTTCCTGAAGCTTTCTTT. Protein: CASSLGQVLPEAFF.

The rearrangement joins TRBV7-9 to TRBJ2-7, with 7 bases fitting TRBD1. This CDR3 has 13 residues. Germline assignment: CDR1 SEHNR and CDR2 FQNEAQ (reference sequence). V shed 5 bases and J 5 bases; nucleotides not matched to a gene: 6. CDR3 sequence reads: CASSGQVRDEQYF. The CDR3 DNA is TGTGCCAGCAGCGGACAGGTGAGGGACGAGCAGTACTTC. Based on the CDR3 plus reference TRBV7-9 and TRBJ2-7, the full variable domain is DTGVSQNPRHKITKRGQNVTFRCDPISEHNRLYWYRQTLGQGPEFLTYFQNEAQLEKSRLLSDRFSAERPKGSFSTLEIQRTEQGDSAMYLCASSGQVRDEQYFGPGTRLTVT.

V gene TRBV4-1 combines with J gene TRBJ2-2; 8 bases map to TRBD2. The J segment lost 6 bases and the V segment lost 0 bases, leaving 6 bases of the junction unmatched. The CDR3 covers 16 residues. Germline lookup yields CDR1 MGHRA and CDR2 YSYEKL. This CDR3 is CASSQDLGGAAGELFF. Written as DNA, the CDR3 is TGCGCCAGCAGCCAAGATCTCGGGGGGGCCGCCGGGGAGCTGTTTTTT.

This sequence joins TRBV7-9 and TRBJ2-2, with D possibly being TRBD2 (6 bases). The V gene lost 6 bases and the J gene lost 7 bases, with 15 bases spanning the gap. The CDR3 extends over 14 amino acids. Germline V gene lookup returns CDR1 SEHNR and CDR2 FQNEAQ (reference sequence). In DNA form, the CDR3 reads TGTGCCAGCAGTCCCCCAGCGGGCCACGGGGAGCTGTTTTTT. Translating it yields CASSPPAGHGELFF.

This clone came up once. This chain links TRBV11-3 with TRBJ2-1, with TRBD2 matching 8 bases. The CDR3 has 18 residues. V shed 1 base and J 2 bases; nucleotides not matched to a gene: 10. Looked up from germline, CDR1 is SGHNT and CDR2 is YENEEA. The CDR3 bases are TGTGCCAGCAGCTTAGGGGTAGCGGGAACTAACGCCTACAATGAGCAGTTCTTC. Amino acid sequence: CASSLGVAGTNAYNEQFF.

The V gene is TRBV19, the J gene TRBJ2-7, with 13 bases that match TRBD2. Looked up from germline, CDR1 is LNHDA and CDR2 is SQIVND (reference sequence). The ends lost 6 bases at V and 1 base at J; junction bases unmatched: 3. This CDR3 comprises 15 residues. CDR3 sequence: CASSRTSGSSYEQYF. For the CDR3, the DNA is TGTGCCAGTAGCAGGACTAGCGGGAGTTCCTACGAGCAGTACTTC. Full variable domain (outside the CDR3, taken from reference TRBV19 and TRBJ2-7): DGGITQSPKYLFRKEGQNVTLSCEQNLNHDAMYWYRQDPGQGLRLIYYSQIVNDFQKGDIAEGYSVSREKKESFPLTVTSAQKNPTAFYLCASSRTSGSSYEQYFGPGTRLTVT.

The chain joins TRBV19 to TRBJ1-1; the D is unclear. CDR1 is LNHDA and CDR2 is SQIVND in the germline V gene (reference sequence). The CDR3 runs to 12 residues. Between the trimmed V and J ends, which lost 4 bases and 11 bases, there was a span of 14 bases. CDR3 residues: CASSTRRTGAFF. For the CDR3, the DNA is TGTGCCAGTAGTACCCGAAGAACGGGGGCTTTCTTT.

J is TRBJ2-1 and V is TRBV24-1; tentatively, D is TRBD1 (5 bases). Per germline, CDR1 KGHDR and CDR2 SFDVKD. V lost 5 bases and J lost 8, with 21 bases in between. There are 16 residues in the CDR3. The chain's CDR3 is CATSAKYGPLGHEQFF. CDR3 in DNA: TGTGCCACCAGTGCTAAGTACGGCCCGCTGGGGCATGAGCAGTTCTTC.

Remarks on this clone: Other DNA sequences in this specimen translate into the identical CDR3. The genes are TRBV5-4 and TRBJ2-7, with D tentatively TRBD2 (5 bases). CDR1 is SGHNT and CDR2 is YYREEE in the germline V gene (reference sequence). CDR3 length: 14 amino acids. V was clipped by 2 bases and J by 3 bases, with 12 bases between them. The CDR3 region is CASSLGPGVYEQYF. The CDR3 region has the DNA TGTGCCAGCAGCTTAGGACCCGGGGTCTACGAGCAGTACTTC.

The V gene is TRBV19, the J gene TRBJ1-1; TRBD1 aligns across 9 bases. Germline loops: CDR1 LNHDA, CDR2 SQIVND (reference sequence). The CDR3 has 13 amino acids. V lost 4 bases to trimming and J lost 5 bases; unmatched junction nucleotides: 2. The CDR3 sequence is CASSKGQGTEAFF. CDR3 DNA: TGTGCCAGTAGTAAGGGACAGGGTACTGAAGCTTTCTTT.

The V call is TRBV5-1, the J call TRBJ2-7; weak D call: TRBD2 (6 bases). Germline-derived CDR1 and CDR2 are SGHRS and YFSETQ. The CDR3 is 13 residues long. Trimming pared 0 bases from V and 4 bases from J, leaving 8 bases between. This chain's CDR3 is CASSLERAYEQYF. CDR3 nucleotide sequence: TGCGCCAGCAGCTTGGAGCGGGCATACGAGCAGTACTTC.

The chain couples TRBV10-1 to TRBJ1-2, with TRBD1 matching over 7 bases. Trimming at V came to 3 bases and at J to 7 bases, leaving 8 bases not matched to a gene. Germline V CDR1 and CDR2: WNHNN, SYGVQD (reference sequence). This CDR3 is built from 14 residues. The CDR3 spells CASSDSTGAAGYTF. CDR3 DNA sequence: TGCGCCAGCAGTGACTCCACAGGGGCGGCTGGCTACACCTTC.

This clone has only a few counts. This chain uses TRBV7-2 with TRBJ1-2; no clear D. CDR3 length equals 15 residues. Germline V CDR1 and CDR2: SGHTA, FQGNSA. Trimming cost V 3 bases and J 4 bases, with 15 bases left between them. CDR3 in amino acids: CASSFLIFGSYGYTF. As DNA, the CDR3 is TGTGCCAGCAGCTTTTTAATTTTCGGGAGCTATGGCTACACCTTC.

The chain joins TRBV11-2 to TRBJ2-3; weak D call: TRBD2 (5 bases). The CDR3 has 15 residues. Trimming left V 1 base short and J 1 base short, with 9 bases between. Looked up from germline, CDR1 is SGHAT and CDR2 is FQNNGV. The CDR3 nucleotides are TGTGCCAGCAGCTTAGTCGTCGGGGGCACAGATACGCAGTATTTT. It is translated as CASSLVVGGTDTQYF. The whole variable domain, remainder taken from reference TRBV11-2 and TRBJ2-3, is EAGVAQSPRYKIIEKRQSVAFWCNPISGHATLYWYQQILGQGPKLLIQFQNNGVVDDSQLPKDRFSAERLKGVDSTLKIQPAKLEDSAVYLCASSLVVGGTDTQYFGPGTRLTVL.

V gene TRBV12-5 combines with J gene TRBJ2-3, with D possibly matching TRBD2 (5 bases). The germline CDR1 and CDR2 sequences are LGHNT and FRNRAP. With 4 bases removed from V and 7 bases from J, the gap between germline ends came to 6 bases. CDR3 length equals 11 residues. The CDR3 reads CASGSGYTQYF. Written as DNA, the CDR3 is TGTGCTAGTGGTTCGGGATATACGCAGTATTTT.

V and J are TRBV27 and TRBJ2-1; tentatively, D is TRBD2 (5 bases). The CDR3 sequence is 15 residues long. Germline V lookup: CDR1 MNHEY, CDR2 SMNVEV (reference sequence). V dropped 4 bases and J dropped 0 bases, with 10 bases sitting between them. CDR3 DNA: TGTGCCAGCAGTTACCAGCGGAGCTCCTACAATGAGCAGTTCTTC. Translation gives CASSYQRSSYNEQFF.

V is TRBV20-1 and J is TRBJ1-2, with a possible D match to TRBD1 (6 bases). CDR3 length equals 12 residues. Germline CDR1 reads DFQATT; CDR2 reads SNEGSKA (reference sequence). Between the trimmed V and J ends, which lost 3 bases and 10 bases, there was a span of 15 bases. This chain's CDR3 is CSASWQGKAYTF. DNA for the CDR3: TGCAGTGCTAGTTGGCAGGGGAAGGCCTACACCTTC.

The chain is built from TRBV28 and TRBJ2-7, with 9 nucleotides matching TRBD2. The ends lost 2 bases at V and 8 bases at J; junction bases unmatched: 10. This CDR3 comprises 15 residues. Germline V gene data show CDR1 as MDHEN and CDR2 as SYDVKM. CDR3 protein: CASSLPRISGSKQYF. For the CDR3, the DNA is TGTGCCAGCAGTTTACCTCGGATTAGCGGGAGCAAGCAGTACTTC.

This clone was detected only once. Written as DNA, the CDR3 is TGCGCCAGCAGCTTGGGACAGGGGGATGAAAAACTGTTTTTT. This gives the protein CASSLGQGDEKLFF. The rearrangement joins TRBV5-1 to TRBJ1-4; 9 nucleotides line up with TRBD1. The CDR3 is made up of 14 amino acids. Germline assignment: CDR1 SGHRS and CDR2 YFSETQ. V was clipped by 0 bases and J by 6 bases; unmatched bases: 0.

V usage is TRBV4-1 and J usage is TRBJ1-2, with 8 bases fitting TRBD1. The J segment lost 4 bases and the V segment lost 2 bases, leaving 6 bases of the junction unmatched. The CDR3 totals 15 residues. In germline, CDR1 is MGHRA, CDR2 YSYEKL. DNA for the CDR3: TGCGCCAGCAGCCAAACACAGGGGGAGAGCTATGGCTACACCTTC. It translates to CASSQTQGESYGYTF.